The clone carrying this T cell receptor (beta chain) was seen at least ten times. Preparation of the bulk TCR libraries relied on previously described methods and listed TCR primers. TCRdb passed the PCR reads through MiXCR, listing each CDR3 protein once. The sample has approximately 550,000 distinct CDR3 sequences; roughly 24% are singletons. This record comes from a study of molecular identifiers for immune sequencing clone quantification. CDR1 SEHNR and CDR2 FQNEAQ come from the germline V gene (reference sequence). Trimming cost V 6 bases and J 2 bases; bases outside gene matches: 12. This CDR3 contains 17 residues.

The sequence derives from a human donor in good health. Some libraries in this study had Jurkat cell RNA spiked in. The source material was naive CD8+ T cells from blood, with Jurkat cell RNA spiked in. The subset: FACS-sorted CD8+CD4-CCR7+CD45RA+ naive T cells. V gene TRBV7-9 combines with J gene TRBJ1-1; TRBD1 matches at 10 bases. Here the CDR3 DNA reads TGTGCCAGCAGTTTGGACAGGGGGTATATCCCAAACACTGAAGCTTTCTTT. It codes for CASSLDRGYIPNTEAFF.